A single count supports the clone carrying this TCR beta chain. Its cognate antigen is unknown. The CDR3 is made up of 16 amino acids. V was clipped by 4 bases and J by 6 bases; unmatched bases: 8. Germline V CDR1 and CDR2: LGHNA, YNFKEQ. Clones were sequenced by immunoSEQ multiplex PCR, and TCRdb holds only the in-frame ones, with some missing. This sample carries roughly 2.1 million clones, under 95% of them seen once, and the ten largest clones take under 2%. The sample is drawn from a study of shared clonotypes between healthy human individuals. At the level of the study: Aged between 18 and 49, the donors were a couple of women and three men. Three plates each covered CD4 naive and memory; CD8 naive two, CD8 memory one. Study-wide findings and caveats: Estimated clonotype richness was generally higher in naive than memory subsets.

Terminally differentiated effector memory CD45RA+ cells were excluded from the naive CD8 cells, which were CD45RO-negative and positively selected for CCR7. The sample consisted of naive CD8+ T cells from PBMCs. The rearrangement joins TRBV4-2 to TRBJ2-1; 11 bases are shared with TRBD2. This sequence originates from a man aged 18 to 35 in good health. Some clones in this sample may be carry-over from other donors' samples. The CDR3 loop reads CASSRLAGGSGNEQFF. The CDR3 region has the DNA TGTGCCAGCAGCCGATTAGCGGGAGGGTCGGGCAATGAGCAGTTCTTC.